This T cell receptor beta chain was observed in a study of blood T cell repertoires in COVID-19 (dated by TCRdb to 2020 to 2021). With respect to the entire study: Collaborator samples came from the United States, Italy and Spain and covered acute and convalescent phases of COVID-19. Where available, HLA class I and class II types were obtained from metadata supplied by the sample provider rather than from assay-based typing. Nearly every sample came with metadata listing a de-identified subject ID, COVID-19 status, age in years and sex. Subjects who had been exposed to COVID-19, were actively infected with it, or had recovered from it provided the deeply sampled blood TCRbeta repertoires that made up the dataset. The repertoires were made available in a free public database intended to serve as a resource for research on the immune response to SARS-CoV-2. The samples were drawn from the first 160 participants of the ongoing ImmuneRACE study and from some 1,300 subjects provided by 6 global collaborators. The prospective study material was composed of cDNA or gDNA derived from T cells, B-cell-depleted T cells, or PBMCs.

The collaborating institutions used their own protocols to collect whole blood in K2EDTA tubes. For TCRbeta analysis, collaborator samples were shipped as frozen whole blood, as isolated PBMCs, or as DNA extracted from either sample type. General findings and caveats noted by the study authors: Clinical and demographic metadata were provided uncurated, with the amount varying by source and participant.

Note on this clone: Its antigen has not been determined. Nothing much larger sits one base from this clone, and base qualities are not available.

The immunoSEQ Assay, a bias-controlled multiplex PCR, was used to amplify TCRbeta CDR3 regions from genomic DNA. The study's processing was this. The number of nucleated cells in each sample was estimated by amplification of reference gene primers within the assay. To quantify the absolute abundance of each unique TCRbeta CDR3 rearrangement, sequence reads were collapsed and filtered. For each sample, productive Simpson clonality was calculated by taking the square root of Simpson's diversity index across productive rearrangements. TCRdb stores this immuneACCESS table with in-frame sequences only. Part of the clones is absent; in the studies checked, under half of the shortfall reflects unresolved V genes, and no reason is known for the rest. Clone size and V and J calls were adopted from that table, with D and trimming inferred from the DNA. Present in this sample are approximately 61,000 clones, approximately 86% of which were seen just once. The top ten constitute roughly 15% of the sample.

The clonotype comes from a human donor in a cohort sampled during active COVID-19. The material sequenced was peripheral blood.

The CDR3 reads CASSLGLARVDTQYF. The nucleotide sequence is given as TGTGCCAGCAGCTTGGGACTAGCGAGGGTTGATACGCAGTATTTT. Here the chain combines TRBV9 and TRBJ2-3, and TRBD2 matches 10 of the central bases. Reading the germline V gene gives CDR1 SGDLS and CDR2 YYNGEE. The CDR3 runs 15 amino acids, cysteine and phenylalanine included. Of the read, only the CDR3 DNA is kept; its 45 bases are in frame from base 1. V trim: 4 bases; J trim: 6 bases; unmatched bases: 8.